Each of the 18 T cell receptor beta chains below was sequenced from the same sample in a study of T cell responses to AZD1222 COVID-19 vaccine. Some clones are missing from TCRdb's copy, which holds only in-frame ones; the method was immunoSEQ multiplex PCR. Counted here are about 160,000 clones, approximately 88% occurring once; the ten biggest clones make up more than 4%. Sample: peripheral blood, taken 28 days after the second AZD1222 dose. The receptors stem from an adult who received the AZD1222 COVID-19 vaccine.

The rearrangement uses TRBV3-1 (or the pseudogene TRBV3-2) and TRBJ2-7; 8 bases agree with TRBD2. Germline V CDR1 and CDR2: LGHDT, YNNKEL (reference sequence). V was clipped by 5 bases and J by 1 base; unmatched bases: 1. The CDR3 consists of 13 residues. As DNA, the CDR3 is TGTGCCAGCAGCGTAGCGGGATCCTACGAGCAGTACTTC. Translated: CASSVAGSYEQYF.

The chain couples TRBV19 to TRBJ2-1; maybe TRBD2 (5 bases). This CDR3 spans 15 amino acids. V shed 3 bases and J shed 7 bases, with 16 bases lying between them. Germline assignment: CDR1 LNHDA and CDR2 SQIVND (reference sequence). The CDR3 sequence: CASSITGPGVNEQFF. CDR3 in DNA: TGTGCCAGTAGTATTACGGGCCCCGGGGTGAATGAGCAGTTCTTC. Full variable domain (missing parts from reference TRBV19 and TRBJ2-1): DGGITQSPKYLFRKEGQNVTLSCEQNLNHDAMYWYRQDPGQGLRLIYYSQIVNDFQKGDIAEGYSVSREKKESFPLTVTSAQKNPTAFYLCASSITGPGVNEQFFGPGTRLTVL.

The genes are TRBV10-2 and TRBJ1-5; the D gene is possibly TRBD1 (6 bases). Germline values: CDR1 WSHSY, CDR2 SAAADI. V was shortened by 2 bases and J by 7 bases, with 18 bases between the two germline ends. The CDR3 covers 16 residues. The CDR3 reads CASSEDPGAGGQPQHF. CDR3 sequence (DNA): TGCGCCAGCAGTGAGGACCCAGGGGCAGGAGGGCAGCCCCAGCATTTT.

The gene calls are TRBV19 and TRBJ1-2, with TRBD1 as a possible D gene (6 bases). Deletions cut 10 bases from V and 7 bases from J, with 16 bases between. The CDR3 has 12 residues. Germline assignment: CDR1 LNHDA and CDR2 SQIVND (reference sequence). The CDR3 DNA reads TGTGCCATCGCTGGGGGGGGCGCTGGCTACACCTTC. Protein product: CAIAGGGAGYTF.

The rearrangement uses TRBV5-8 and TRBJ2-7, with D perhaps TRBD1 (6 bases). The CDR3 totals 13 residues. V was cut by 4 bases and J by 6 bases, with 14 bases left in between. Germline CDR1 SGHTS, CDR2 YDEGEE. The CDR3 nucleotides are TGTGCCAGCAGCAAGTACAGGGATAGCGAGCAGTACTTC. It specifies CASSKYRDSEQYF.

The CDR3 DNA is TGTGCCAGCAGCCCAGGGTTGAGGAACTATGGCTACACCTTC. Translated, it gives CASSPGLRNYGYTF. The chain couples TRBV5-6 to TRBJ1-2; D may be TRBD1 (5 bases). Trimming removed 4 bases from V and 2 bases from J, with 12 bases in between. CDR1 and CDR2 from the germline V gene are SGHDT and YYEEEE. The CDR3 sequence is 14 residues long.

The CDR3 loop reads CASSPGDPPYGYTF. The CDR3 coding sequence is TGCGCCAGCAGCCCGGGGGACCCACCCTATGGCTACACCTTC. This chain connects TRBV5-1 to TRBJ1-2; D is possibly TRBD1 (5 bases). Germline V CDR1 and CDR2: SGHRS, YFSETQ. The CDR3 has 14 amino acids. V was shortened by 4 bases and J by 4 bases, with 14 bases between the two germline ends.

The chain has TRBV5-1 and TRBJ1-1; D possibly corresponds to TRBD1 (5 bases). V lost 2 bases to trimming and J lost 0 bases, with 11 bases between them. The germline CDR1 and CDR2 sequences are SGHRS and YFSETQ. The CDR3 consists of 15 residues. The CDR3 sequence: CASSLNQGMNTEAFF. Here the CDR3 DNA reads TGCGCCAGCAGCTTAAACCAGGGTATGAACACTGAAGCTTTCTTT.

The chain is built from TRBV2 and TRBJ1-6; D perhaps matches TRBD1 (5 bases). The germline V gene encodes CDR1 SNHLY and CDR2 FYNNEI. The CDR3 is made up of 14 amino acids. Trimming removed 6 bases from V and 10 bases from J, with 16 bases in between. The CDR3 DNA reads as TGTGCCAGCAGCGTGCAGGGTGGGGAATCACCCCTCCACTTT. Protein product: CASSVQGGESPLHF.

This clone has just a few counts. CDR3 DNA sequence: TGTGCCAGCAGGCCGGGGAGGCAGGGGGCGGATGGCTACACCTTC. Translated, it gives CASRPGRQGADGYTF. The chain uses TRBV6-5 and TRBJ1-2, with 8 bases matching TRBD1. The CDR3 has 15 amino acids. After removal of 6 bases from V and 6 bases from J, the junction contained 12 bases not matched to a gene. Germline lookup yields CDR1 MNHEY and CDR2 SVGAGI.

This chain links TRBV18 with TRBJ2-1; TRBD2 matches 9 bases. V shed 1 base and J 5 bases; nucleotides not matched to a gene: 3. The CDR3 spans 15 residues. The germline V gene has CDR1 KGHSH and CDR2 LQKENI. The CDR3 nucleotides read TGTGCCAGCTCACCACGTTCTAGCGGGGACAATGAGCAGTTCTTC. Its translation: CASSPRSSGDNEQFF.

This chain joins TRBV29-1 and TRBJ1-2, with TRBD1 as a possible D gene (5 bases). V gave up 4 bases and J gave up 0 bases, with 15 bases separating them. The CDR3 has 15 residues. CDR1 is SQVTM, CDR2 ANQGSEA, per germline. CDR3 protein: CSVAPGGTTNYGYTF. The DNA for the CDR3 is TGCAGCGTTGCCCCGGGGGGGACGACTAACTATGGCTACACCTTC.

The rearrangement links TRBV6-5 to TRBJ1-1; maybe TRBD1 (6 bases). The CDR3 sequence is 13 residues long. Trimming shortened V by 7 bases and J by 3 bases, and 12 bases separated the two germline ends. Germline V gives CDR1 MNHEY, CDR2 SVGAGI. The CDR3 region is CASKARGDTEAFF. In nucleotides, the CDR3 is TGTGCCAGCAAGGCGAGGGGGGACACTGAAGCTTTCTTT.

V and J are TRBV5-8 and TRBJ2-5; no clear D. CDR1 SGHTS and CDR2 YDEGEE come from the germline V gene. The CDR3 covers 13 residues. The V gene lost 0 bases and the J gene lost 7 bases, with 10 bases spanning the gap. In DNA, the CDR3 is TGTGCCAGCAGCTTGGGTGTGGGAAGGACCCAGTACTTC. Translating it yields CASSLGVGRTQYF.

This rearrangement joins TRBV6-5 to TRBJ2-5; a weak D match, TRBD1 (5 bases). CDR3 length equals 13 residues. Per germline, CDR1 MNHEY and CDR2 SVGAGI. Trimming cost V 4 bases and J 2 bases, with 8 bases left between them. The CDR3 DNA is TGTGCCAGCAGTTTCCAGGGTCAAGAGACCCAGTACTTC. Protein: CASSFQGQETQYF.

V usage is TRBV6-5 and J usage is TRBJ2-3; no firm D call. The ends were cut back, 2 bases at V and 4 bases at J, with 7 bases in the middle. Germline loops: CDR1 MNHEY, CDR2 SVGAGI. The CDR3 covers 13 residues. CDR3 sequence reads: CASSYRKADTQYF. The CDR3 DNA is TGTGCCAGCAGTTACCGGAAAGCAGATACGCAGTATTTT.

The chain is built from TRBV14 and TRBJ2-7; weak D call: TRBD2 (6 bases). Trimming shortened V by 1 base and J by 2 bases, and 9 bases separated the two germline ends. Germline lookup yields CDR1 SGHDN and CDR2 FVKESK. CDR3 length equals 14 residues. CDR3 region: CASSQVGGTYEQYF. CDR3 bases: TGTGCCAGCAGCCAAGTTGGGGGGACCTACGAGCAGTACTTC.

J is TRBJ1-1 and V is TRBV15; 8 bases match TRBD1. Trimming at V came to 4 bases and at J to 3 bases, leaving 4 bases not matched to a gene. The CDR3 contains 14 residues. Germline loops: CDR1 LNHNV, CDR2 YYDKDF (reference sequence). CDR3 protein: CATSKGQGHTEAFF. CDR3 bases: TGTGCCACCAGCAAAGGACAGGGCCACACTGAAGCTTTCTTT.